This is a list of T cell receptor beta chains from one sample in a study of identical twins. TCRdb called the 5' RACE reads again in MiXCR, with one record for every CDR3 protein. The profile shows 240,000 or so distinct CDR3 sequences, about 10% of them singletons. The sequenced sample consisted of memory T cells sorted from blood. These receptors all stem from a man aged 50 or older in good health. The CDR3 runs from the conserved cysteine through the conserved F or W. The order of the fields is clone size, D gene, V gene, J gene, CDR3 DNA, CDR3 protein. D genes are given only for firm matches. For some rows the clone size is stated as once, few or many, or as a class when expanded; others skip it.

clone size: few; D gene: TRBD1; V gene: TRBV18; J gene: TRBJ1-1; CDR3 DNA: TGTGCCAGCTCACCGACAGGGTCCTTTCTCGAACTTTTCTTT; CDR3 protein: CASSPTGSFLELFF
clone size: many; D gene: -; V gene: TRBV7-9; J gene: TRBJ2-1; CDR3 DNA: TGTGCCAGCAGCCGCGAGGGGGGCCCTCTCAATGAGCAGTTCTTC; CDR3 protein: CASSREGGPLNEQFF
clone size: many; D gene: TRBD2; V gene: TRBV4-1; J gene: TRBJ2-7; CDR3 DNA: TGCGCCAGCAGCCAGGGCATGATGAAGCGGGAGGGGAACGAGCAGTACTTC; CDR3 protein: CASSQGMMKREGNEQYF
clone size: many; D gene: -; V gene: TRBV20-1; J gene: TRBJ1-4; CDR3 DNA: TGCAGTGCTAGCGTACTAGGACAGCTTGAAAAACTGTTTTTT; CDR3 protein: CSASVLGQLEKLFF
clone size: -; D gene: TRBD2; V gene: TRBV12-3/TRBV12-4; J gene: TRBJ2-3; CDR3 DNA: TGTGCCAGCAGTTTAGTAGCGGGGGAAGTATTTCTCGGCACAGATACGCAGTATTTT; CDR3 protein: CASSLVAGEVFLGTDTQYF
clone size: few; D gene: -; V gene: TRBV6-2/TRBV6-3; J gene: TRBJ1-4; CDR3 DNA: TGTGCCAGCAGCCGGGGACGAAATGAAAAACTGTTTTTT; CDR3 protein: CASSRGRNEKLFF
clone size: few; D gene: -; V gene: TRBV5-1; J gene: TRBJ1-5; CDR3 DNA: TGCGCCAGCAGCCCCGAGGGGGGGTACAATCAGCCCCAGCATTTT; CDR3 protein: CASSPEGGYNQPQHF
clone size: few; D gene: TRBD1; V gene: TRBV18; J gene: TRBJ1-4; CDR3 DNA: TGTGCCAGCTCACGCACAGGGGCAACTAATGAAAAACTGTTTTTT; CDR3 protein: CASSRTGATNEKLFF
clone size: -; D gene: -; V gene: TRBV25-1; J gene: TRBJ1-1; CDR3 DNA: TGTGCCAGCAGTGAAGGTGCGGGCCTGAACACTGAAGCTTTCTTT; CDR3 protein: CASSEGAGLNTEAFF
clone size: few; D gene: TRBD1; V gene: TRBV28; J gene: TRBJ2-7; CDR3 DNA: TGTGCCAGCAGTTTATGGGGACAGGGCGTCTACGAGCAGTACTTC; CDR3 protein: CASSLWGQGVYEQYF
clone size: -; D gene: -; V gene: TRBV6-1; J gene: TRBJ2-3; CDR3 DNA: TGTGCCAGCAGCGATCGGCGGCAGGGCGGCACAGATACGCAGTATTTT; CDR3 protein: CASSDRRQGGTDTQYF
clone size: few; D gene: TRBD1; V gene: TRBV5-4; J gene: TRBJ2-4; CDR3 DNA: TGTGCCAGCAGCGTCCGGGACAGGGGTGACATTCAGTACTTC; CDR3 protein: CASSVRDRGDIQYF
clone size: many; D gene: TRBD1; V gene: TRBV7-9; J gene: TRBJ2-5; CDR3 DNA: TGTGCCAGCAGGAAGACAGGGGGCCCAGAGACCCAGTACTTC; CDR3 protein: CASRKTGGPETQYF
clone size: few; D gene: TRBD1; V gene: TRBV12-3/TRBV12-4; J gene: TRBJ1-5; CDR3 DNA: TGTGCCAGCCAGAGGGGACAGGGAGGCCAGCCCCAGCATTTT; CDR3 protein: CASQRGQGGQPQHF
clone size: many; D gene: -; V gene: TRBV7-6; J gene: TRBJ2-3; CDR3 DNA: TGTGCCAGCAGCTTGGGGTATAGGGGGAGTGGAGATACGCAGTATTTT; CDR3 protein: CASSLGYRGSGDTQYF
clone size: many; D gene: TRBD1; V gene: TRBV4-3; J gene: TRBJ1-2; CDR3 DNA: TGCGCCAGCAGCCAGTCGGACAGGGGAGGCCGCGGCTACACCTTC; CDR3 protein: CASSQSDRGGRGYTF
clone size: many; D gene: -; V gene: TRBV28; J gene: TRBJ2-7; CDR3 DNA: TGTGCCAGTACTCTGGGGTACGAGCAGTACTTC; CDR3 protein: CASTLGYEQYF
clone size: many; D gene: -; V gene: TRBV7-2; J gene: TRBJ1-4; CDR3 DNA: TGTGCCAGCAGCTTCATAAATTTTGGGGATGAAAAACTGTTTTTT; CDR3 protein: CASSFINFGDEKLFF
clone size: many; D gene: -; V gene: TRBV3-1; J gene: TRBJ2-5; CDR3 DNA: TGTGCCAGCAGCCCCCCCCCGGGTCTCCTGAGGACCCAGTACTTC; CDR3 protein: CASSPPPGLLRTQYF
clone size: few; D gene: -; V gene: TRBV12-3/TRBV12-4; J gene: TRBJ1-5; CDR3 DNA: TGTGCCAGCAGTCTCAGTACGGGGAGAAGGAACCAGCCCCAGCATTTT; CDR3 protein: CASSLSTGRRNQPQHF
clone size: few; D gene: TRBD2; V gene: TRBV29-1; J gene: TRBJ2-7; CDR3 DNA: TGCAGCGTTGAGAAGACGGGGGTAGCGGGAGGTACGTCACAGTACTTC; CDR3 protein: CSVEKTGVAGGTSQYF
clone size: many; D gene: -; V gene: TRBV7-9; J gene: TRBJ1-2; CDR3 DNA: TGTGCCAGCAGCTATGGCGAAGTCTATGGCTACACCTTC; CDR3 protein: CASSYGEVYGYTF
clone size: many; D gene: TRBD1; V gene: TRBV9; J gene: TRBJ2-1; CDR3 DNA: TGTGCCAGCAGCGCCGGGACAGGGGTTTACAATGAGCAGTTCTTC; CDR3 protein: CASSAGTGVYNEQFF
clone size: few; D gene: -; V gene: TRBV20-1; J gene: TRBJ1-2; CDR3 DNA: TGCAGTCCCAACCGGGGCTATGGCTACACCTTC; CDR3 protein: CSPNRGYGYTF
clone size: few; D gene: -; V gene: TRBV7-2; J gene: TRBJ1-1; CDR3 DNA: TGTGCCAGCAGCTTAGTCCGGGGTCAGAACACTGAAGCTTTCTTT; CDR3 protein: CASSLVRGQNTEAFF
clone size: many; D gene: -; V gene: TRBV12-3/TRBV12-4; J gene: TRBJ1-2; CDR3 DNA: TGTGCCAGCAGTTCAGCGATATACTATGGCTACACCTTC; CDR3 protein: CASSSAIYYGYTF
clone size: -; D gene: TRBD2; V gene: TRBV10-1; J gene: TRBJ2-1; CDR3 DNA: TGCGCCAGCAGCCCGTCACTCGCGGGGGGGACTTACAATGAGCAGTTCTTC; CDR3 protein: CASSPSLAGGTYNEQFF
clone size: -; D gene: TRBD1; V gene: TRBV20-1; J gene: TRBJ2-7; CDR3 DNA: TGCAGTGCTAGGACGGACAGGGCCCATTCCTACGAGCAGTACTTC; CDR3 protein: CSARTDRAHSYEQYF
clone size: many; D gene: -; V gene: TRBV29-1; J gene: TRBJ2-1; CDR3 DNA: TGCAGCGTGTTTAGCAATGAGCAGTTCTTC; CDR3 protein: CSVFSNEQFF
clone size: few; D gene: -; V gene: TRBV7-2; J gene: TRBJ1-2; CDR3 DNA: TGTGCCAGCAGCTTAGAAGTGGGGCGCCGGAGGAGTGGCTACACCTTC; CDR3 protein: CASSLEVGRRRSGYTF
clone size: many; D gene: TRBD2; V gene: TRBV20-1; J gene: TRBJ2-3; CDR3 DNA: TGCAGTGGAGTATTGGGACTAGCCTACACAGATACGCAGTATTTT; CDR3 protein: CSGVLGLAYTDTQYF
clone size: many; D gene: TRBD2; V gene: TRBV11-2; J gene: TRBJ2-5; CDR3 DNA: TGTGCCAGCAGCTTGGGAGGGGAAGAGACCCAGTACTTC; CDR3 protein: CASSLGGEETQYF
clone size: -; D gene: TRBD2; V gene: TRBV20-1; J gene: TRBJ2-7; CDR3 DNA: TGCAGTGCTGGGCCGGGACTAGCGCAATACGAGCAGTACTTC; CDR3 protein: CSAGPGLAQYEQYF
clone size: many; D gene: -; V gene: TRBV5-1; J gene: TRBJ2-5; CDR3 DNA: TGCGCCAGCAGCCACCAGATGGAGACCCAGTACTTC; CDR3 protein: CASSHQMETQYF
clone size: many; D gene: TRBD1; V gene: TRBV6-1; J gene: TRBJ1-2; CDR3 DNA: TGTGCCAGCAGCCGGGACAGGGGGGCGGAAGGCTACACCTTC; CDR3 protein: CASSRDRGAEGYTF
clone size: -; D gene: TRBD2; V gene: TRBV7-2; J gene: TRBJ2-5; CDR3 DNA: TGTGCCAGCAGCCCCCGGGGACTAGCGGATCAAGAGACCCAGTACTTC; CDR3 protein: CASSPRGLADQETQYF
clone size: few; D gene: TRBD2; V gene: TRBV28; J gene: TRBJ2-5; CDR3 DNA: TGTGCCAGCAGCGGACTAGCGGCCCAAGAGACCCAGTACTTC; CDR3 protein: CASSGLAAQETQYF
clone size: many; D gene: -; V gene: TRBV19; J gene: TRBJ1-5; CDR3 DNA: TGTGCCAGTAGTCCACACGATAAGCCCCAGCATTTT; CDR3 protein: CASSPHDKPQHF
clone size: -; D gene: TRBD1; V gene: TRBV5-1; J gene: TRBJ2-6; CDR3 DNA: TGCGCCAGCAGCCGGACAGGGGGAACTGGGGCCAACGTCCTGACTTTC; CDR3 protein: CASSRTGGTGANVLTF
clone size: many; D gene: -; V gene: TRBV4-3; J gene: TRBJ2-1; CDR3 DNA: TGCGCCAGCAGCCAAAAACTGGCAAGCTCCTACAATGAGCAGTTCTTC; CDR3 protein: CASSQKLASSYNEQFF
clone size: many; D gene: TRBD2; V gene: TRBV27; J gene: TRBJ2-1; CDR3 DNA: TGTGCCACCAGGGGACTCGGGACTAGCTTTAAGGACTACAATGAGCAGTTCTTC; CDR3 protein: CATRGLGTSFKDYNEQFF
clone size: few; D gene: TRBD1; V gene: TRBV20-1; J gene: TRBJ1-1; CDR3 DNA: TGCAGTGCTCACCGAGGGGGCTTCCGGACCACTGAAGCTTTCTTT; CDR3 protein: CSAHRGGFRTTEAFF
clone size: -; D gene: TRBD1; V gene: TRBV5-5; J gene: TRBJ2-5; CDR3 DNA: TGTGCCAGCACGAAGGACAGGGCAGTGGAGACCCAGTACTTC; CDR3 protein: CASTKDRAVETQYF
clone size: many; D gene: -; V gene: TRBV12-3/TRBV12-4; J gene: TRBJ2-7; CDR3 DNA: TGTGCCAGCAGTCCCCGGACAGCTCTCCACTCCTACGAGCAGTACTTC; CDR3 protein: CASSPRTALHSYEQYF
clone size: -; D gene: -; V gene: TRBV6-5; J gene: TRBJ2-5; CDR3 DNA: TGTGCCAGCAGTTCCCCGGGACAAGAGACCCAGTACTTC; CDR3 protein: CASSSPGQETQYF
clone size: few; D gene: -; V gene: TRBV12-3/TRBV12-4; J gene: TRBJ1-2; CDR3 DNA: TGTGCCAGCAGTAAGGCGGCAGGGAAAGAGGGCTACACCTTC; CDR3 protein: CASSKAAGKEGYTF
clone size: many; D gene: TRBD2; V gene: TRBV15; J gene: TRBJ2-2; CDR3 DNA: TGTGCCACCAGCAGAGATCGGGGGGAAACCGGGGAGCTGTTTTTT; CDR3 protein: CATSRDRGETGELFF
clone size: -; D gene: TRBD2; V gene: TRBV4-1; J gene: TRBJ2-1; CDR3 DNA: TGCGCCAGCAGCCAAGCAGGACTAGCGGGGGAGCAGTTCTTC; CDR3 protein: CASSQAGLAGEQFF
clone size: many; D gene: -; V gene: TRBV7-2; J gene: TRBJ1-1; CDR3 DNA: TGTGCCAGCAGGCCGACGGTAGGTGAAGCTTTCTTT; CDR3 protein: CASRPTVGEAFF
clone size: many; D gene: -; V gene: TRBV11-2; J gene: TRBJ1-2; CDR3 DNA: TGTGCCAGCAGCGCCGGGGTGGGGGACTATGGCTACACCTTC; CDR3 protein: CASSAGVGDYGYTF
clone size: -; D gene: TRBD2; V gene: TRBV28; J gene: TRBJ2-3; CDR3 DNA: TGTGCCAGCAGTCCTTACCACGGACTAGCGGGATTGAGAAATACGCAGTATTTT; CDR3 protein: CASSPYHGLAGLRNTQYF
clone size: many; D gene: -; V gene: TRBV24-1; J gene: TRBJ1-5; CDR3 DNA: TGTGCCACCAGTGATTCACTGGAGAGCAATCAGCCCCAGCATTTT; CDR3 protein: CATSDSLESNQPQHF
clone size: few; D gene: -; V gene: TRBV5-1; J gene: TRBJ1-2; CDR3 DNA: TGCGCCAGCAGCTTGGGTAGTCGGGACGCCAACTATGGCTACACCTTC; CDR3 protein: CASSLGSRDANYGYTF
clone size: many; D gene: -; V gene: TRBV20-1; J gene: TRBJ2-3; CDR3 DNA: TGCAGTGCTAGAGTGGGAACAGATACGCAGTATTTT; CDR3 protein: CSARVGTDTQYF
clone size: -; D gene: TRBD1; V gene: TRBV5-1; J gene: TRBJ2-7; CDR3 DNA: TGCGCCAGCAATGCCCTGGGGGACAGGGCACACGAGCAGTACTTC; CDR3 protein: CASNALGDRAHEQYF